A selection of T cell receptor beta chains follows, all from one sample in a study of T cells after yellow fever vaccination. TCRdb called the 5' RACE reads again in MiXCR, with one record for every CDR3 protein. The sample yields 300,000 to 400,000 distinct CDR3 sequences, roughly 10% seen once. This sample comprised CD4+ T cells sorted from PBMCs, obtained 45 days after the yellow fever booster vaccination. These receptors originate from a man between 18 and 35 years old who received the YFV17D yellow fever vaccine. The CDR3 runs from the conserved cysteine through the conserved F or W. A D gene is named only where the DNA matches it firmly. A row's size may be missing; if present it is once, few, many or a size class.

cdr3_length j_call v_call d_call clone_size cdr3_aa cdr3_nt
14 TRBJ2-5 TRBV7-2 TRBD1 - CASTSQGQEVTQYF TGTGCCAGCACATCCCAAGGACAGGAGGTGACCCAGTACTTC
14 TRBJ2-7 TRBV18 - few CASSGPSGAYEQYF TGTGCCAGCTCCGGCCCCTCTGGGGCCTACGAGCAGTACTTC
16 TRBJ2-1 TRBV5-1 - - CASTPDGPSSYNEQFF TGCGCCAGCACCCCTGACGGACCCAGCTCCTACAATGAGCAGTTCTTC
19 TRBJ2-3 TRBV10-1 TRBD2 - CASSDLTSGDDGRTDTQYF TGCGCCAGCAGTGACCTTACTAGCGGGGACGACGGCAGGACAGATACGCAGTATTTT
12 TRBJ2-4 TRBV12-3/TRBV12-4 - - CASSPDYNIQYF TGTGCCAGCAGCCCAGACTACAACATTCAGTACTTC
16 TRBJ2-7 TRBV20-1 TRBD2 - CSASLPGTSGGYEQYF TGCAGTGCTAGTTTGCCTGGGACTAGCGGGGGCTACGAGCAGTACTTC
16 TRBJ1-1 TRBV6-1 TRBD1 few CASYPEQGAGGTEAFF TGTGCCAGCTACCCAGAACAGGGGGCTGGGGGCACTGAAGCTTTCTTT
14 TRBJ1-1 TRBV4-3 - few CASSQEGGNTEAFF TGCGCCAGCAGCCAAGAGGGGGGGAACACTGAAGCTTTCTTT
13 TRBJ1-1 TRBV7-2 - - CASSSTPNTEAFF TGTGCCAGCAGCTCAACACCCAACACTGAAGCTTTCTTT
15 TRBJ1-4 TRBV5-1 TRBD1 - CASSQNRGGNEKLFF TGCGCCAGCAGCCAAAACAGGGGTGGTAATGAAAAACTGTTTTTT
16 TRBJ2-3 TRBV20-1 - few CSARDLTRGFTDTQYF TGCAGTGCTAGAGATTTAACCAGGGGTTTCACAGATACGCAGTATTTT
13 TRBJ2-5 TRBV12-3/TRBV12-4 - many CASSFGEKKTQYF TGTGCCAGCAGTTTCGGGGAGAAAAAGACCCAGTACTTC
15 TRBJ2-1 TRBV9 TRBD1 few CASSSTRGGGGEQFF TGTGCCAGCAGCTCCACCCGAGGGGGCGGAGGTGAGCAGTTCTTC
18 TRBJ2-1 TRBV4-1 TRBD2 few CASSQDSPASGGHNEQFF TGCGCCAGCAGCCAAGATTCCCCGGCGAGCGGGGGCCACAATGAGCAGTTCTTC
16 TRBJ2-5 TRBV7-3 TRBD2 few CASSLGGEAGRETQYF TGTGCCAGCAGCTTAGGAGGCGAAGCGGGGAGGGAGACCCAGTACTTC
15 TRBJ1-3 TRBV3-1 TRBD1 few CASSLGTGAGNTIYF TGTGCCAGCAGCCTCGGGACAGGGGCTGGAAACACCATATATTTT
12 TRBJ1-6 TRBV6-2/TRBV6-3 - many CASSHARATLHF TGTGCCAGCAGCCATGCCAGGGCTACCCTCCACTTT
13 TRBJ1-1 TRBV18 - - CASSPQDNTEAFF TGTGCCAGCTCACCCCAAGACAACACTGAAGCTTTCTTT
14 TRBJ2-2 TRBV6-5 TRBD1 - CASSRGPNTGVLFF TGTGCCAGCAGCAGGGGGCCGAACACCGGGGTGCTGTTTTTT
16 TRBJ1-1 TRBV3-2 - - CASSQDGDRRLTEAFF TGTGCCAGCAGCCAAGACGGGGACAGGCGGCTAACTGAAGCTTTCTTT
11 TRBJ2-1 TRBV20-1 - many CSAASYNEQFF TGCAGCGCGGCCTCCTACAATGAGCAGTTCTTC
18 TRBJ2-5 TRBV7-6 - - CASSLAVGKGGVGETQYF TGTGCCAGCAGCTTAGCCGTGGGAAAGGGGGGCGTGGGAGAGACCCAGTACTTC
12 TRBJ2-7 TRBV7-9 - - CASSPGRGEQYF TGTGCCAGCAGCCCTGGACGAGGCGAGCAGTACTTC
14 TRBJ1-2 TRBV4-1 - - CASSPFWQSYGYTF TGCGCCAGCAGTCCCTTTTGGCAATCCTATGGCTACACCTTC
13 TRBJ1-1 TRBV9 - - CASSVVLGTEAFF TGTGCCAGCAGCGTAGTCTTGGGCACTGAAGCTTTCTTT
13 TRBJ1-5 TRBV7-2 - many CASSLDRDQPQHF TGTGCCAGCAGCTTAGACAGGGATCAGCCCCAGCATTTT
13 TRBJ2-5 TRBV7-2 - - CASSLGAMETQYF TGTGCCAGCAGCTTAGGGGCAATGGAGACCCAGTACTTC
14 TRBJ2-5 TRBV28 - - CASGGRTYQETQYF TGTGCCAGCGGGGGCAGGACGTACCAAGAGACCCAGTACTTC
13 TRBJ2-5 TRBV19 - few CASSISPQETQYF TGTGCCAGTAGTATTAGTCCCCAAGAGACCCAGTACTTC
19 TRBJ2-6 TRBV4-1 - many CASSQVGRPLSSGANVLTF TGCGCCAGCAGCCAAGTGGGCCGCCCCCTCTCTTCTGGGGCCAACGTCCTGACTTTC
14 TRBJ1-6 TRBV2 TRBD1 many CASGGQSENSPLHF TGTGCCAGCGGGGGACAGTCTGAAAATTCACCCCTCCACTTT
17 TRBJ1-2 TRBV7-2 - many CASSAGRWGTYSYGYTF TGTGCCAGCAGCGCAGGACGGTGGGGGACTTATAGCTATGGCTACACCTTC
13 TRBJ2-7 TRBV7-8 - few CASTSGPAYEQYF TGTGCCAGCACCTCCGGGCCGGCGTACGAGCAGTACTTC
17 TRBJ2-3 TRBV4-2 TRBD2 - CASSQVSSGDSTDTQYF TGTGCCAGCAGCCAAGTTTCTAGCGGGGATAGCACAGATACGCAGTATTTT
13 TRBJ1-6 TRBV15 TRBD1 few CATATGTDSPLHF TGTGCCACCGCGACAGGGACCGATTCACCCCTCCACTTT
14 TRBJ1-5 TRBV12-3/TRBV12-4 - - CASSPGTYYQPQHF TGTGCCAGCAGCCCCGGGACATACTATCAGCCCCAGCATTTT
18 TRBJ2-5 TRBV11-2 TRBD1 few CASSLVLTGGFSQETQYF TGTGCCAGCAGCTTAGTCCTGACAGGGGGGTTCTCCCAAGAGACCCAGTACTTC
17 TRBJ1-1 TRBV6-1 - - CASSEGWQVGPSTEAFF TGTGCCAGCAGTGAAGGCTGGCAGGTCGGTCCGAGCACTGAAGCTTTCTTT
14 TRBJ1-5 TRBV19 - few CASSAGGRNQPQHF TGTGCCAGTAGTGCGGGGGGGCGCAATCAGCCCCAGCATTTT
16 TRBJ1-6 TRBV4-1 - - CASSQGLQLNNSPLHF TGCGCCAGCAGCCAAGGTCTACAGCTAAATAATTCACCCCTCCACTTT
14 TRBJ1-5 TRBV24-1 - - CATSGRDGYQPQHF TGTGCCACCAGTGGCCGGGACGGATATCAGCCCCAGCATTTT
14 TRBJ1-3 TRBV6-5 TRBD1 - CASRAGQKVNTIYF TGTGCCAGCAGGGCGGGACAGAAGGTGAACACCATATATTTT
14 TRBJ2-2 TRBV9 - - CASSVAGQPGELFF TGTGCCAGCAGCGTAGCAGGGCAGCCCGGGGAGCTGTTTTTT
15 TRBJ2-5 TRBV30 TRBD1 few CAWSTGVGGQETQYF TGTGCCTGGAGCACAGGGGTGGGCGGCCAAGAGACCCAGTACTTC
13 TRBJ1-2 TRBV15 - - CATSPLAGSGYTF TGTGCCACCAGCCCCCTAGCTGGTAGCGGCTACACCTTC
16 TRBJ2-2 TRBV7-2 TRBD1 few CASSLLGGRDTGELFF TGTGCCAGCAGCTTATTAGGGGGCCGGGACACCGGGGAGCTGTTTTTT
14 TRBJ2-5 TRBV5-1 - many CASTGGAYQETQYF TGCGCCAGCACCGGTGGGGCGTACCAAGAGACCCAGTACTTC
14 TRBJ2-5 TRBV7-2 - few CASSWGGDQETQYF TGTGCCAGCAGCTGGGGGGGCGACCAAGAGACCCAGTACTTC
18 TRBJ1-3 TRBV18 TRBD1 many CASSRNGPRGQAGNTIYF TGTGCCAGCTCAAGAAATGGGCCCAGGGGGCAGGCTGGAAACACCATATATTTT
13 TRBJ2-1 TRBV7-7 - few CASSLDAGNEQFF TGTGCCAGCAGCTTAGACGCGGGGAATGAGCAGTTCTTC
13 TRBJ2-3 TRBV6-5 TRBD2 many CASSRGGTDTQYF TGTGCCAGCAGTCGGGGGGGCACAGATACGCAGTATTTT
14 TRBJ2-4 TRBV10-1 - few CASSRGTAENIQYF TGCGCCAGCAGTCGGGGGACAGCCGAAAACATTCAGTACTTC
15 TRBJ1-2 TRBV6-1 - few CASSEMQTGAYGYTF TGTGCCAGCAGTGAAATGCAGACAGGTGCCTATGGCTACACCTTC
16 TRBJ2-3 TRBV28 TRBD1 few CASRGTGGSSTDTQYF TGTGCCAGCAGAGGTACAGGGGGAAGTAGCACAGATACGCAGTATTTT
15 TRBJ1-4 TRBV3-1 TRBD1 few CASSGTQGPNEKLFF TGTGCCAGCAGCGGTACACAGGGGCCGAATGAAAAACTGTTTTTT